The 30 T cell receptor beta chains reported below all come from one sample, sequenced in a study of blood T cell repertoires in COVID-19. Sequenced by immunoSEQ multiplex PCR; TCRdb stores in-frame clones only, minus some. The sample contains 310,000 or so clones, around 90% of which appear only once. The sample comprised peripheral blood. The receptors were sampled from a woman between 50 and 59 years old who had recovered from COVID-19.

The V and J genes are TRBV5-4 and TRBJ2-1; D perhaps matches TRBD2 (7 bases). CDR3 length: 16 amino acids. Germline lookup yields CDR1 SGHNT and CDR2 YYREEE (reference sequence). V lost 2 bases and J lost 5, with 17 bases in between. CDR3: CASSFGGGAGDNEQFF. In nucleotides, the CDR3 is TGTGCCAGCAGCTTTGGGGGGGGCGCAGGAGACAATGAGCAGTTCTTC.

This sequence joins TRBV28 and TRBJ1-5; perhaps TRBD1 as D (5 bases). Trimming left V 5 bases short and J 6 bases short, with 14 bases between. Germline V gives CDR1 MDHEN, CDR2 SYDVKM. CDR3 length: 14 amino acids. Here the CDR3 reads CASSPRAQIQPQHF. CDR3 DNA sequence: TGTGCCAGCAGTCCCAGGGCACAAATTCAGCCCCAGCATTTT.

The V gene is TRBV11-2, the J gene TRBJ2-1; perhaps TRBD2 as D (6 bases). CDR1 and CDR2 (germline): SGHAT, FQNNGV. The CDR3 is 13 residues long. V lost 3 bases, J lost 9 bases, and 12 bases lay in between. CDR3: CASSFGSNVEQFF. The DNA for the CDR3 is TGTGCCAGCAGCTTCGGGAGCAACGTTGAGCAGTTCTTC.

V usage is TRBV5-1 and J usage is TRBJ1-4; D perhaps matches TRBD1 (5 bases). The CDR3 has 16 amino acids. The V gene's germline CDR1 is SGHRS and CDR2 YFSETQ. V lost 4 bases, J lost 7 bases, and 20 bases lay in between. The CDR3 DNA sequence: TGCGCCAGCAGCAGAGGGGTCGGGGACTTCGGTGAAAAACTGTTTTTT. Translated, it gives CASSRGVGDFGEKLFF.

The chain joins TRBV5-1 to TRBJ2-5; 12 positions match TRBD2. Per germline, CDR1 SGHRS and CDR2 YFSETQ. V shed 2 bases and J 5 bases; nucleotides not matched to a gene: 13. The CDR3 is 18 amino acids. CDR3 DNA: TGCGCCAGCAGCTTACCGGGACTAGCGGGCGACGGTAGGGAGACCCAGTACTTC. It translates to CASSLPGLAGDGRETQYF. Drawing the rest from reference TRBV5-1 and TRBJ2-5, the complete variable domain is KAGVTQTPRYLIKTRGQQVTLSCSPISGHRSVSWYQQTPGQGLQFLFEYFSETQRNKGNFPGRFSGRQFSNSRSEMNVSTLELGDSALYLCASSLPGLAGDGRETQYFGPGTRLLVL.

The chain joins TRBV30 to TRBJ2-2; 7 nucleotides match TRBD1. This CDR3 contains 15 residues. CDR1 GTSNPN and CDR2 SVGIG come from the germline V gene (reference sequence). Germline trimming cut 1 base from V and 3 bases from J; bases unmatched to any gene: 5. The CDR3 reads CAWSDSDRDTGELFF. DNA for the CDR3: TGTGCCTGGAGTGACTCAGACAGGGACACCGGGGAGCTGTTTTTT. Filled out from reference TRBV30 and TRBJ2-2, the complete variable domain reads SQTIHQWPATLVQPVGSPLSLECTVEGTSNPNLYWYRQAAGRGLQLLFYSVGIGQISSEVPQNLSASRPQDRQFILSSKKLLLSDSGFYLCAWSDSDRDTGELFFGEGSRLTVL.

This clone came up a few times. This sequence joins TRBV6-4 and TRBJ2-2, with 7 bases lining up with TRBD1. CDR3 length equals 14 residues. Trimming took 8 bases from V and 0 from J; bases not matched to a gene: 3. Germline V gives CDR1 MRHNA, CDR2 SNTAGT. The CDR3: CASGQASNTGELFF. CDR3 sequence (DNA): TGTGCCAGCGGACAGGCCTCGAACACCGGGGAGCTGTTTTTT.

V and J are TRBV28 and TRBJ2-2, with 7 bases lining up with TRBD2. V gave up 1 base and J gave up 6 bases; unmatched junction bases: 11. The CDR3 runs to 17 residues. CDR1 and CDR2 (germline): MDHEN, SYDVKM. DNA of the CDR3: TGTGCCAGCAGTTTATCCCTCTTCCGGGAGGCCCCCGGGGAGCTGTTTTTT. Translated: CASSLSLFREAPGELFF.

The table lists this clone with a few counts. The gene calls are TRBV18 and TRBJ2-7; D is possibly TRBD1 (6 bases). The germline CDR1 and CDR2 sequences are KGHSH and LQKENI. V lost 4 bases to trimming and J lost 5 bases, with 18 bases between them. The CDR3 extends over 15 amino acids. CDR3 loop: CASSRSTGALDEQYF. The CDR3 nucleotides are TGTGCCAGCTCACGGTCGACAGGAGCTCTTGACGAGCAGTACTTC.

This chain links TRBV7-9 with TRBJ1-2, with 10 positions matching TRBD1. Germline CDR1 is SEHNR and CDR2 is FQNEAQ (reference sequence). CDR3 length: 15 amino acids. With 5 bases clipped from V and 2 bases from J, the junction kept 5 bases outside the gene matches. The chain's CDR3 is CASSPRDRGNYGYTF. The DNA of the CDR3 is TGTGCCAGCAGCCCCCGGGACAGGGGCAACTATGGCTACACCTTC.

Only one count was recorded for this clone. The DNA for the CDR3 is TGTGCCAGCAGCCAGAGGGTCGGGCCAACTAATGAAAAACTGTTTTTT. Encoded protein: CASSQRVGPTNEKLFF. This chain joins TRBV7-9 and TRBJ1-4, with unresolved D. This CDR3 region has 16 residues. CDR1 and CDR2 from the germline V gene are SEHNR and FQNEAQ (reference sequence). Trimming removed 5 bases at V and 0 bases at J, with 13 bases between. The whole variable domain, remainder taken from reference TRBV7-9 and TRBJ1-4, is DTGVSQNPRHKITKRGQNVTFRCDPISEHNRLYWYRQTLGQGPEFLTYFQNEAQLEKSRLLSDRFSAERPKGSFSTLEIQRTEQGDSAMYLCASSQRVGPTNEKLFFGSGTQLSVL.

The genes are TRBV6-2 or TRBV6-3 and TRBJ1-2, with D possibly TRBD1 on 5 matching bases. The CDR3 totals 13 residues. Trimming stripped 4 bases from V and 3 bases from J, with 9 bases between. Germline CDR1 reads MNHEY; CDR2 reads SVGEGT. The CDR3 DNA sequence: TGTGCCAGCAGTTGGGGCCCCGACTATGGCTACACCTTC. Its translation: CASSWGPDYGYTF.

CDR3 DNA: TGTGCCAGCAGTTTCACAGGGTGGGGGACTGAAGCTTTCTTT. Residues: CASSFTGWGTEAFF. V is TRBV27 and J is TRBJ1-1; perhaps TRBD1 as D (6 bases). The CDR3 contains 14 residues. Germline V gene data show CDR1 as MNHEY and CDR2 as SMNVEV (reference sequence). The V and J ends lost 3 bases and 5 bases respectively, with 13 bases between them.

The chain's CDR3 is CASSGPAGGPDEQFF. For the CDR3, the DNA is TGTGCCAGCAGTGGACCGGCGGGAGGGCCCGATGAGCAGTTCTTC. The J gene is TRBJ2-1, the V gene TRBV28, with TRBD2 identical over 9 bases. Germline-derived CDR1 and CDR2 are MDHEN and SYDVKM. Unmatched junction bases numbered 10, after V lost 5 bases and J lost 8 bases. This CDR3 region has 15 residues.

The chain employs TRBV27 and TRBJ1-6; 10 bases agree with TRBD1. The CDR3 runs to 16 residues. The germline gives CDR1 MNHEY, CDR2 SMNVEV (reference sequence). V was clipped by 10 bases and J by 7 bases; unmatched bases: 13. This CDR3 reads CATRLGTGVLNSPLHF. CDR3 DNA: TGTGCCACCAGACTCGGGACAGGGGTCTTGAATTCACCCCTCCACTTT.

The genes are TRBV27 and TRBJ2-7; 13 nucleotides line up with TRBD2. From germline, CDR1 is MNHEY and CDR2 SMNVEV (reference sequence). The CDR3 sequence is 16 residues long. With V trimmed by 5 bases and J by 2 bases, 6 bases remained unmatched. CDR3 in amino acids: CASSQGLAGRTYEQYF. The CDR3, as DNA: TGTGCCAGCAGTCAGGGACTAGCGGGGCGAACCTACGAGCAGTACTTC.

The V gene is TRBV7-2, the J gene TRBJ2-5; TRBD2 matches at 13 bases. This CDR3 has 17 amino acids. Germline lookup yields CDR1 SGHTA and CDR2 FQGNSA. Trimming cost V 1 base and J 4 bases; bases outside gene matches: 6. The CDR3 DNA reads as TGTGCCAGCAGCTTAGAACTAGCGGGAGGGCGGGGAGAGACCCAGTACTTC. Its translation: CASSLELAGGRGETQYF.

The chain recombines TRBV2 with TRBJ1-2; the match to TRBD1 covers 12 bases. CDR1 SNHLY and CDR2 FYNNEI come from the germline V gene. The CDR3 is 16 amino acids. Germline trimming cut 6 bases from V and 6 bases from J; bases unmatched to any gene: 11. Here the CDR3 DNA reads TGTGCCAGCAGCCCGTGGGACAGGGGGCGGGTAAATGGCTACACCTTC. This encodes CASSPWDRGRVNGYTF. Full variable domain (outside the CDR3, taken from reference TRBV2 and TRBJ1-2): EPEVTQTPSHQVTQMGQEVILRCVPISNHLYFYWYRQILGQKVEFLVSFYNNEISEKSEIFDDQFSVERPDGSNFTLKIRSTKLEDSAMYFCASSPWDRGRVNGYTFGSGTRLTVV.

The rearrangement links TRBV9 to TRBJ2-7; TRBD1 is a possible D gene (5 bases). The germline V gene has CDR1 SGDLS and CDR2 YYNGEE. Trimming removed 4 bases at V and 3 bases at J, with 14 bases between. The CDR3 runs to 14 residues. CDR3 bases: TGTGCCAGCAGCCCCCAGGGCGCCGGCTACGAGCAGTACTTC. Translation gives CASSPQGAGYEQYF.

The chain joins TRBV7-9 to TRBJ1-1, with D unclear. Trimming removed 1 base at V and 1 base at J, with 16 bases between. This CDR3 has 17 amino acids. Germline V CDR1 and CDR2: SEHNR, FQNEAQ (reference sequence). CDR3 residues: CASSLGGSSRWNTEAFF. The CDR3 nucleotides read TGTGCCAGCAGCTTAGGCGGGTCGAGTCGATGGAACACTGAAGCTTTCTTT.

This clone was recorded a few times. The chain has TRBV6-6 and TRBJ1-1; possibly TRBD1 for D (6 bases). The CDR3 is 14 residues long. CDR1 is MNHNY and CDR2 is SVGAGI in the germline V gene (reference sequence). Trimming took off 6 bases at V and 0 bases at J, with 11 bases between the two ends. The CDR3 protein is CASRNGGLNTEAFF. The DNA of the CDR3 is TGTGCCAGCAGGAACGGGGGGCTGAACACTGAAGCTTTCTTT.

This clone was detected a few times. The V call is TRBV6-6, the J call TRBJ2-1; perhaps TRBD2 as D (7 bases). The CDR3 covers 17 residues. Per germline, CDR1 MNHNY and CDR2 SVGAGI (reference sequence). The V end lost 5 bases, the J end lost 3 bases, and 20 bases lay between the germline ends. DNA for the CDR3: TGTGCCAGCAGTCGCGGCCAAGGGGGAGGGTACTACAATGAGCAGTTCTTC. Its translation: CASSRGQGGGYYNEQFF.

The rearrangement joins TRBV7-9 to TRBJ1-2, with D tentatively TRBD1 (5 bases). The germline V and J ends were trimmed by 5 bases and 4 bases, with 23 bases remaining between them. The CDR3 extends over 17 amino acids. In germline, CDR1 is SEHNR, CDR2 FQNEAQ (reference sequence). Here the CDR3 DNA reads TGTGCCAGCAGCCCTACTACCGACAGCCGTCCCTTCTATGGCTACACCTTC. Translating gives CASSPTTDSRPFYGYTF.

This chain links TRBV19 with TRBJ2-3; 10 nucleotides agree with TRBD1. The CDR3 runs 16 residues. Germline values: CDR1 LNHDA, CDR2 SQIVND (reference sequence). J was trimmed by 4 bases and V by 5 bases; bases with no gene match: 9. The CDR3 bases are TGTGCCAGTAGTTCGCGGACAGGGGGGCTTGCAGATACGCAGTATTTT. Translation: CASSSRTGGLADTQYF.

This clone was observed a handful of times. As DNA, the CDR3 is TGTGCCAGCAGTTCCGGGACAGGGAGCAATCAGCCCCAGCATTTT. Residues: CASSSGTGSNQPQHF. V usage is TRBV7-9 and J usage is TRBJ1-5; 9 nucleotides match TRBD1. Trimming at V came to 6 bases and at J to 1 base, leaving 4 bases not matched to a gene. CDR3 length: 15 amino acids. Germline V gives CDR1 SEHNR, CDR2 FQNEAQ (reference sequence).

The CDR3 is CASSSTGTIEEAFF. For the CDR3, the DNA is TGTGCCAGCAGTTCAACGGGGACAATAGAGGAAGCTTTCTTT. The chain carries TRBV28 and TRBJ1-1; possible D gene TRBD1, 6 bases. V lost 4 bases and J 8 bases, leaving 17 bases between the germline ends. The CDR3 has 14 amino acids. Germline V gene data show CDR1 as MDHEN and CDR2 as SYDVKM.

The chain is built from TRBV5-4 and TRBJ2-1; D call uncertain. This CDR3 region has 14 residues. The ends were cut back, 0 bases at V and 7 bases at J, with 11 bases in the middle. Germline-derived CDR1 and CDR2 are SGHNT and YYREEE (reference sequence). CDR3 protein: CASSLAQYSNEQFF. CDR3 in DNA: TGTGCCAGCAGCTTGGCCCAATATAGTAATGAGCAGTTCTTC.

The gene calls are TRBV5-6 and TRBJ2-2; 7 bases agree with TRBD2. The V segment lost 1 base and the J segment 0 bases; nucleotides outside the gene matches: 3. This CDR3 has 16 amino acids. Germline lookup yields CDR1 SGHDT and CDR2 YYEEEE. The CDR3 coding sequence is TGTGCCAGCAGCTTGCAAAGCGGGACGAACACCGGGGAGCTGTTTTTT. Protein product: CASSLQSGTNTGELFF.

This chain uses TRBV7-2 with TRBJ2-3, with 9 bases that match TRBD1. CDR3 size: 12 residues. The germline CDR1 and CDR2 sequences are SGHTA and FQGNSA. V shed 5 bases, J shed 13 bases, and the junction held 7 bases outside the gene matches. CDR3 sequence (DNA): TGTGCCAGCAGCCCAGGGGGGGACAGGGAGTATTTT. Residues: CASSPGGDREYF.

The chain links TRBV3-1 (or the pseudogene TRBV3-2) to TRBJ2-5; 11 bases are shared with TRBD2. V lost 5 bases to trimming and J lost 3 bases; unmatched junction nucleotides: 8. Germline V gene lookup returns CDR1 LGHDT and CDR2 YNNKEL (reference sequence). The CDR3 is 16 amino acids. The CDR3, as DNA: TGTGCCAGCAGCTACAGGACTAGCGGGCGTAAAGAGACCCAGTACTTC. Protein product: CASSYRTSGRKETQYF.